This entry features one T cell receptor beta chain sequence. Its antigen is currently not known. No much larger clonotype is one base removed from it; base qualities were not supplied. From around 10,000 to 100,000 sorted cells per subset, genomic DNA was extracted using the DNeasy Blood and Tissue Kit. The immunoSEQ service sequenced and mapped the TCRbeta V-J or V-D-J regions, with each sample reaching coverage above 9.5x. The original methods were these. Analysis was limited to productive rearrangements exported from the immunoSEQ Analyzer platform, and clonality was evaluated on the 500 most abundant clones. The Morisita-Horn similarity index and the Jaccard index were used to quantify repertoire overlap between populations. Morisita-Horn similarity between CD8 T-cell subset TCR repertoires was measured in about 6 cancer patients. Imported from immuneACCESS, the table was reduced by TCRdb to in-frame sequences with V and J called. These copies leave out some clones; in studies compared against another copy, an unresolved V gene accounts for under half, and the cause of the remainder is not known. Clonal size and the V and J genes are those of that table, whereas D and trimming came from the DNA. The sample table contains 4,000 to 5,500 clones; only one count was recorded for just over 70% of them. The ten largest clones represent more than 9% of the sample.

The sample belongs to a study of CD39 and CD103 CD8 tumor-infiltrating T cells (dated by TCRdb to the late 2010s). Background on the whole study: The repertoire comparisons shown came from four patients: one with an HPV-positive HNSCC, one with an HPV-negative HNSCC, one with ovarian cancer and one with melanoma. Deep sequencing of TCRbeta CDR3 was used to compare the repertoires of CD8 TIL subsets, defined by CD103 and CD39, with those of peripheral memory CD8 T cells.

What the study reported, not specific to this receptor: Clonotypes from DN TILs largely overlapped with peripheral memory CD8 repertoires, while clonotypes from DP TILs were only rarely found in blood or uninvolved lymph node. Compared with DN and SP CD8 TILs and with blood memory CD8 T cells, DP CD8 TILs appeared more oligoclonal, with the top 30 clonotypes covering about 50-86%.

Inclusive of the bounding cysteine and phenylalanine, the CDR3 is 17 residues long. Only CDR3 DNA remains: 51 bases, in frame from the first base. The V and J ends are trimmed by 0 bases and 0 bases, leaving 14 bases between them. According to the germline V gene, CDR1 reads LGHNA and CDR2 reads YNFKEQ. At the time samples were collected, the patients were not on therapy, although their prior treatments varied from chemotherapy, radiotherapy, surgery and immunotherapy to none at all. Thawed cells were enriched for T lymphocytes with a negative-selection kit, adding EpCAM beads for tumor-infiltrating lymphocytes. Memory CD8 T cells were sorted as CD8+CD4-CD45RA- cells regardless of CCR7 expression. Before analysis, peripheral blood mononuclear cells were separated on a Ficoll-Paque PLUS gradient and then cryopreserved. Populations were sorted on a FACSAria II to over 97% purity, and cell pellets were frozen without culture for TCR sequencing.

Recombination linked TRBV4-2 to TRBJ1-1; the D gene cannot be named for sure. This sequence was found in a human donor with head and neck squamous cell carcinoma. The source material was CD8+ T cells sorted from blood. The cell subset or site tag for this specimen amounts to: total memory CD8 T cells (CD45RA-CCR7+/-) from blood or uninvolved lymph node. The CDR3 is CASSQDPGLLMNTEAFF. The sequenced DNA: TGTGCCAGCAGCCAAGATCCGGGTCTCCTCATGAACACTGAAGCTTTCTTT.